The T cell receptor (beta chain) described here comes from a study of neurological immune-mediated disorders (dated by TCRdb to the late 2010s). Study-level background: Using UMI-based sequencing, the study compared peripheral blood TCR-beta repertoires from patients with HTLV-I-associated myelopathy (HAM/TSP), patients with multiple sclerosis, and healthy controls. Alongside PBMC samples, the set of 80 to 130 TCR-beta libraries contained longitudinal samples, technical triplicates, and paired CD4+ and CD8+ T-cell subsets that had been sorted. Of the approximately 68 subjects in the cohort, about 14 were HAM/TSP patients, about 34 were multiple sclerosis patients, and around 20 were healthy controls. Longitudinal HAM/TSP and healthy donors had 3 time-points each (about 3-45 month intervals). Overall study outcomes, separate from this receptor: TCR clonal expansion was greatest in HAM/TSP patients and smallest in MS patients, who ranked below even healthy controls. Across subjects, expanded clones never shared an identical CDR3 amino acid sequence, which suggests that the TCR-beta repertoires in every group were private.

With regard to this clonotype: Its specific antigen is unknown. One base away there is no much larger clone; base qualities are not given.

Read against the paper, the sample's time point label means: longitudinal time-point 1 (baseline). The healthy controls were volunteers from blood banks in Maryland, USA. Libraries from unsorted PBMCs were made from 2 million PBMCs kept in RNAlater at -80 degrees C until RNA extraction. Peripheral blood was subjected to Ficoll-Hypaque density gradient centrifugation to isolate PBMCs, which were then cryopreserved in liquid nitrogen. V is cut back by 0 bases and J by 6 bases, with 7 bases in the junction unmatched. For CDR1 and CDR2, the germline V gene lists MDHEN and SYDVKM. The CDR3 runs 16 amino acids, cysteine and phenylalanine included. Of the read, only the CDR3 DNA is kept; its 48 bases are in frame from base 1. cDNA synthesis used template-switch 5'RACE with a primer carrying a 10-nucleotide random unique molecular identifier tagging each TCR transcript. Every sequencing run covered 15-18 subjects and yielded more than 160 million TCR-beta sequences. The RNeasy kit was used for extraction of total RNA. TCR-beta VDJ regions were amplified with primers for the TCR constant region and the 5'RACE anchor, using the KAPA Real-time Library Amplification kit. A first PCR added sample indexes and Illumina adaptors, after which a second PCR increased the library yield. After Ampure bead purification, the TCR product of roughly 650 bp was size-selected on a 2% E-gel SizeSelection system. Before pooling, library quality was assessed on a Bioanalyzer, concentration was determined with Qubit, and library quantification was performed with the Kapa Library Quantification kit. An Illumina HiSeq 2500 sequenced the libraries paired-end 2 x 150 bp. To increase sequence diversity, roughly 25-31% phiX was spiked into each library pool. Per the source publication's procedure: Quality-filtered reads were processed with the UMI-based MiGEC pipeline, and over 90% of raw TCR sequences were removed by the MiGEC pipeline during error correction. IMGT germline references were used for alignment of VDJ genes, and clonotypes were defined by a unique CDR3 amino acid sequence together with V-J genes. Clonal expansion, Shannon diversity and CDR3 relatedness were evaluated with VDJtools (CalcPairwiseDistances, ClusterSamples), while phylogenetic trees were built in CLCbio workbench. Clones with at least 8 unique UMIs were defined as expanded, with this threshold being based on coefficient-of-variation modelling across technical triplicates. TCRdb ran its own pipeline on the public reads, namely fastp trimming at Q25 and MiXCR clone calling, and kept in-frame beta chains. Identical CDR3 protein sequences are pooled into one entry, listed with their most common genes and DNA. What appears here as the V and J calls and clone size reflects TCRdb's work, not the paper's. Within this sample are over 55,000 distinct CDR3 sequences, with roughly 10% of them counted one time only. The leading ten clones occupy 9.5% to 10% of the sample.

The chain employs TRBV28 and TRBJ2-3, and TRBD2 matches 9 of the central bases. This clonotype was sampled from a man aged 30 to 39 in good health. The sequenced sample consisted of PBMCs. The CDR3 is CASSLWGSGSRDTQYF. In nucleotide form, the sequence is TGTGCCAGCAGTTTATGGGGTAGCGGGAGTCGGGATACGCAGTATTTT.